Below, 21 T cell receptor beta chains from the same sample are listed, as sequenced in a study of OX40 agonist ivuxolimab in advanced cancers. TCRdb's copy holds only in-frame clones and misses some; the assay was immunoSEQ multiplex PCR. This table has tens of thousands of clones, almost 85% appearing once. Source: CD4+ or CD8+ T cells sorted from blood, taken in a trial of the OX40 agonist ivuxolimab. The origin of the receptors is an adult with an advanced solid tumor such as melanoma, head and neck, liver or kidney cancer.

V and J are TRBV7-8 and TRBJ2-3; TRBD2 matches 11 bases. Germline V gene sequence: CDR1 SGHVS, CDR2 FQNEAQ. This CDR3 region has 16 residues. Trimming took 6 bases from V and 2 from J; bases not matched to a gene: 7. The CDR3 is CASRPRLAGYTDTQYF. CDR3 nucleotide sequence: TGTGCCAGCAGACCTAGACTAGCGGGATACACAGATACGCAGTATTTT.

This clone has a handful of counts. The V call is TRBV4-3, the J call TRBJ1-2; maybe TRBD1 (5 bases). Looked up from germline, CDR1 is LGHNA and CDR2 is YSLEER. V lost 2 bases, J lost 8 bases, and 12 bases lay in between. This CDR3 is built from 13 residues. The CDR3 DNA reads as TGCGCCAGCAGCCAATTTCCTGGGGCGGGCTACACCTTC. As protein: CASSQFPGAGYTF.

The chain couples TRBV5-8 to TRBJ1-3; no reliable D call. The germline CDR1 and CDR2 sequences are SGHTS and YDEGEE. With 1 base removed from V and 2 bases from J, the gap between germline ends came to 7 bases. CDR3 length: 14 amino acids. The CDR3 protein is CASSLNGAGNTIYF. CDR3 bases: TGTGCCAGCAGCTTGAACGGCGCTGGAAACACCATATATTTT. The full variable domain, completed using reference TRBV5-8 and TRBJ1-3, is EAGVTQSPTHLIKTRGQQATLRCSPISGHTSVYWYQQALGLGLQFLLWYDEGEERNRGNFPPRFSGRQFPNYSSELNVNALELEDSALYLCASSLNGAGNTIYFGEGSWLTVV.

The chain combines TRBV9 with TRBJ2-5, with D perhaps given as TRBD1 or TRBD2 (5 bases each). Germline V gene data show CDR1 as SGDLS and CDR2 as YYNGEE. With 4 bases removed from V and 2 bases from J, the gap between germline ends came to 9 bases. The CDR3 is made up of 13 amino acids. Written as DNA, the CDR3 is TGTGCCAGCAGCCGGGGCCCGCAAGAGACCCAGTACTTC. This codes for CASSRGPQETQYF.

V is TRBV27 and J is TRBJ1-5; possibly TRBD1 for D (5 bases). Trimming shortened V by 2 bases and J by 8 bases, and 16 bases separated the two germline ends. This CDR3 is built from 15 residues. The germline CDR1 and CDR2 sequences are MNHEY and SMNVEV (reference sequence). DNA for the CDR3: TGTGCCAGCAGTTTAGGCCAGGGCTGGGGGGAGCCCCAGCATTTT. This codes for CASSLGQGWGEPQHF.

The rearrangement joins TRBV28 to TRBJ1-2, with D possibly matching TRBD1 (5 bases). The V and J ends lost 6 bases and 0 bases respectively, with 14 bases between them. The length of the CDR3 is 15 residues. Germline CDR1 MDHEN, CDR2 SYDVKM. The CDR3 is CASRKQDKANYGYTF. The CDR3 DNA reads TGTGCCAGCAGGAAACAGGATAAAGCTAACTATGGCTACACCTTC.

The rearrangement uses TRBV5-4 and TRBJ1-1; TRBD1 aligns across 7 bases. Germline trimming cut 4 bases from V and 0 bases from J; bases unmatched to any gene: 3. Germline V CDR1 and CDR2: SGHNT, YYREEE (reference sequence). CDR3 size: 14 residues. The CDR3 spells CASSRQGLNTEAFF. CDR3 in DNA: TGTGCCAGCAGCCGACAGGGCCTGAACACTGAAGCTTTCTTT.

Here the CDR3 DNA reads TGTGCCAGCTCCAGCACTCGAGCCGACGATGAAAAACTGTTTTTT. Amino acid sequence: CASSSTRADDEKLFF. The chain couples TRBV6-6 to TRBJ1-4; D is unclear. Per germline, CDR1 MNHNY and CDR2 SVGAGI (reference sequence). Trimming removed 8 bases at V and 6 bases at J, with 19 bases between. The CDR3 is 15 amino acids.

J is TRBJ2-1 and V is TRBV6-5; D call uncertain. V was cut by 6 bases and J by 8 bases, with 17 bases left in between. CDR1 is MNHEY, CDR2 SVGAGI, per germline. The CDR3 totals 14 residues. As DNA, the CDR3 is TGTGCCAGCAGCACTCTTCAGACAATCCATGAGCAGTTCTTC. This codes for CASSTLQTIHEQFF.

This sequence joins TRBV11-3 and TRBJ2-4; no firm D call. The germline V gene encodes CDR1 SGHNT and CDR2 YENEEA. This CDR3 is built from 14 residues. V lost 3 bases, J lost 0 bases, and 6 bases lay in between. The CDR3 nucleotides are TGTGCCAGCAGCTTGGGCGTAGCCAAAAACATTCAGTACTTC. It is translated as CASSLGVAKNIQYF.

This clone was counted once. J is TRBJ2-3 and V is TRBV11-3; 8 nucleotides align to TRBD2. CDR1 and CDR2 (germline): SGHNT, YENEEA. The CDR3 is made up of 14 amino acids. V trimming: 6 bases; J trimming: 4 bases; junction bases outside the gene matches: 6. The CDR3: CASRVTSASDTQYF. In DNA, the CDR3 is TGTGCCAGCAGGGTGACTAGCGCTTCAGATACGCAGTATTTT. The full variable domain, its missing parts supplied by reference TRBV11-3 and TRBJ2-3, is EAGVVQSPRYKIIEKKQPVAFWCNPISGHNTLYWYLQNLGQGPELLIRYENEEAVDDSQLPKDRFSAERLKGVDSTLKIQPAELGDSAVYLCASRVTSASDTQYFGPGTRLTVL.

This chain connects TRBV7-6 to TRBJ2-5, with D possibly TRBD1 on 6 matching bases. V lost 5 bases to trimming and J lost 7 bases, with 14 bases between them. Germline lookup yields CDR1 SGHVS and CDR2 FNYEAQ. This CDR3 spans 13 amino acids. The CDR3 is CASSTLQGMTQYF. CDR3 in DNA: TGTGCCAGCAGCACACTGCAGGGGATGACCCAGTACTTC. The entire variable domain, with the rest obtained from reference TRBV7-6 and TRBJ2-5, is as follows: GAGVSQSPRYKVTKRGQDVALRCDPISGHVSLYWYRQALGQGPEFLTYFNYEAQQDKSGLPNDRFSAERPEGSISTLTIQRTEQRDSAMYRCASSTLQGMTQYFGPGTRLLVL.

J is TRBJ2-7 and V is TRBV25-1; no clear D. Germline CDR1 reads MGHDK; CDR2 reads SYGVNS. The CDR3 consists of 16 residues. V lost 2 bases to trimming and J lost 3 bases, with 17 bases between them. The CDR3 sequence is CASSERYSNPIYEQYF. The CDR3, as DNA: TGTGCCAGCAGTGAAAGGTACTCTAATCCCATCTACGAGCAGTACTTC.

The chain carries TRBV27 and TRBJ1-5, with D unresolved. Germline-derived CDR1 and CDR2 are MNHEY and SMNVEV (reference sequence). Trimming cost V 6 bases and J 7 bases, with 19 bases left between them. The CDR3 sequence is 15 residues long. This CDR3 is CASRAPGKVGQPQHF. As DNA, the CDR3 is TGTGCCAGCAGGGCCCCGGGGAAGGTGGGCCAGCCCCAGCATTTT.

The chain joins TRBV2 to TRBJ2-2; D call uncertain. V was cut by 3 bases and J by 5 bases, with 7 bases left in between. This CDR3 region has 13 residues. Germline V gene data show CDR1 as SNHLY and CDR2 as FYNNEI. The CDR3 DNA sequence: TGTGCCAGCAGTGAGAGTTGGACCGGGGAGCTGTTTTTT. It translates to CASSESWTGELFF.

The DNA for the CDR3 is TGTGCCAGCAGCTTAAGGACGGCTAGCTCCTACAATGAGCAGTTCTTC. Translated, it gives CASSLRTASSYNEQFF. V gene TRBV11-1 combines with J gene TRBJ2-1; no definite D call. V was pared by 2 bases and J by 0 bases, with 11 bases between. The length of the CDR3 is 16 residues. The germline V gene encodes CDR1 SGHAT and CDR2 FQDESV (reference sequence).

The genes are TRBV9 and TRBJ1-2, with TRBD1 identical over 7 bases. Looked up from germline, CDR1 is SGDLS and CDR2 is YYNGEE. The CDR3 has 14 residues. V shed 4 bases, J shed 4 bases, and the junction held 7 bases outside the gene matches. The CDR3 bases are TGTGCCAGCAGCCCTTCGGACAGGACCTATGGCTACACCTTC. Translation: CASSPSDRTYGYTF.

In this sample, this clone turned up once. The chain couples TRBV11-1 to TRBJ1-4; D gene ambiguous. This CDR3 comprises 13 residues. The V and J ends lost 4 bases and 9 bases respectively, with 12 bases between them. Germline V gene sequence: CDR1 SGHAT, CDR2 FQDESV (reference sequence). The CDR3 DNA is TGTGCCAGCAGCTCCCAGGAGATCCAAAAACTGTTTTTT. Translating it yields CASSSQEIQKLFF.

The chain combines TRBV29-1 with TRBJ2-2; 11 bases are a match to TRBD1. CDR1 SQVTM and CDR2 ANQGSEA come from the germline V gene. V lost 6 bases, J lost 6 bases, and 9 bases stayed unmatched. The CDR3 has 15 amino acids. CDR3 loop: CSVDTGQGVSGELFF. For the CDR3, the DNA is TGCAGCGTGGACACGGGACAGGGGGTCTCCGGGGAGCTGTTTTTT.

The chain carries TRBV18 and TRBJ2-7; 11 bases map to TRBD1. Germline loops: CDR1 KGHSH, CDR2 LQKENI. With V trimmed by 3 bases and J by 3 bases, 1 base remained unmatched. This CDR3 comprises 14 residues. CDR3 in amino acids: CASSPGQGVYEQYF. The CDR3 coding sequence is TGTGCCAGCTCACCGGGACAGGGGGTCTACGAGCAGTACTTC.

The V and J genes are TRBV11-3 and TRBJ2-3, with 7 bases fitting TRBD1. The CDR3 is 14 residues long. Germline CDR1 is SGHNT and CDR2 is YENEEA. V trimming: 5 bases; J trimming: 4 bases; junction bases outside the gene matches: 6. CDR3 residues: CASSARQGADTQYF. The CDR3 DNA reads TGTGCCAGCAGCGCACGACAGGGCGCAGATACGCAGTATTTT.